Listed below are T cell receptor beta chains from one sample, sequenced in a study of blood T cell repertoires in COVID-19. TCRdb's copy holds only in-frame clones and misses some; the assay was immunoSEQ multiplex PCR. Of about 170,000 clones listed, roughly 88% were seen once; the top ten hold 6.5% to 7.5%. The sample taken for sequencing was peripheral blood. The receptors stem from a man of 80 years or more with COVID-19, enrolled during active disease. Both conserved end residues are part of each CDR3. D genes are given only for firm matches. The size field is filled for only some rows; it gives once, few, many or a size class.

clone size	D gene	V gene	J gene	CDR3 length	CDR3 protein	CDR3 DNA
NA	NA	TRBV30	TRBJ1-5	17	CAWRGMDCLYSNQPQHF	TGTGCCTGGAGGGGGATGGACTGTCTCTATAGCAATCAGCCCCAGCATTTT
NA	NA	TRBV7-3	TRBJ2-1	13	CASSFPGDNEQFF	TGTGCCAGCAGCTTCCCAGGGGATAATGAGCAGTTCTTC
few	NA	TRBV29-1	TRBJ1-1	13	CSVHYSMNTEAFF	TGCAGCGTCCACTACTCCATGAACACTGAAGCTTTCTTT
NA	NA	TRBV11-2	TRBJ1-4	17	CASSLKGSGVIGEKLFF	TGTGCCAGCAGCTTAAAGGGGTCGGGGGTCATTGGTGAAAAACTGTTTTTT
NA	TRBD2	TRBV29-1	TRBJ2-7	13	CSVGPSGGYEQYF	TGCAGCGTTGGACCTAGCGGGGGCTACGAGCAGTACTTC
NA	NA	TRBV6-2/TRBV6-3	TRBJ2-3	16	CASSYSRIENTDTQYF	TGTGCCAGCAGTTACTCGCGGATAGAGAACACAGATACGCAGTATTTT
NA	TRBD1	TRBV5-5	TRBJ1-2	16	CASSLAPTGQNYGYTF	TGTGCCAGCAGCTTGGCCCCGACAGGGCAGAACTATGGCTACACCTTC
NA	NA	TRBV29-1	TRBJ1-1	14	CSVVPPGPLPEAFF	TGCAGCGTTGTCCCCCCAGGGCCCCTCCCTGAAGCTTTCTTT
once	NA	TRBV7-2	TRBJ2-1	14	CASSLEVAANEQFF	TGTGCCAGCAGCTTAGAGGTAGCGGCCAATGAGCAGTTCTTC
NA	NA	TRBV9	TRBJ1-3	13	CASSRVQGNTIYF	TGTGCCAGCTCCCGGGTCCAGGGAAACACCATATATTTT
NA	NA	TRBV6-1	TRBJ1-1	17	CASSEALLYTGNTEAFF	TGTGCCAGCAGTGAAGCACTTCTTTACACAGGGAACACTGAAGCTTTCTTT
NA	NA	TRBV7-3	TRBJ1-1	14	CASSAQGMNTEAFF	TGTGCCAGCAGCGCTCAGGGGATGAACACTGAAGCTTTCTTT
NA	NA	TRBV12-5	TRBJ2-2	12	CASGSLRGELFF	TGTGCTAGTGGTTCCCTTCGCGGGGAGCTGTTTTTT
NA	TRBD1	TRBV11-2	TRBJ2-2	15	CASSLQGQITGELFF	TGTGCCAGCAGCTTACAGGGACAGATCACCGGGGAGCTGTTTTTT
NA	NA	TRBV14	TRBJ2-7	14	CASSPPGLSYEQYF	TGTGCCAGCAGCCCACCGGGACTCTCCTACGAGCAGTACTTC
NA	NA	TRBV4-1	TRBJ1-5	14	CASSQDLTGQPQHF	TGCGCCAGCAGCCAAGATTTAACGGGTCAGCCCCAGCATTTT
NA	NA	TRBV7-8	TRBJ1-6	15	CASSLYSGVDSPLHF	TGTGCCAGCAGCTTATATTCAGGGGTCGATTCACCCCTCCACTTT
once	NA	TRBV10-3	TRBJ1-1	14	CAISDEGTNTEAFF	TGTGCCATCAGTGATGAGGGCACGAACACTGAAGCTTTCTTT
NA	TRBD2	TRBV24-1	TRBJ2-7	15	CATSHRELGRDEQYF	TGTGCCACCAGTCACAGAGAACTGGGGAGGGACGAGCAGTACTTC
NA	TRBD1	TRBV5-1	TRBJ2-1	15	CASSLGTGPYNEQFF	TGCGCCAGCAGCTTGGGGACAGGGCCTTACAATGAGCAGTTCTTC
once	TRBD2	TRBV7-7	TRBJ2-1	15	CASSPRSSGEGEQFF	TGTGCCAGCAGCCCCCGTTCTAGCGGGGAGGGTGAGCAGTTCTTC
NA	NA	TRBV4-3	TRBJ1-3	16	CASSQDPVFSGNTIYF	TGCGCCAGCAGCCAAGACCCCGTCTTCTCTGGAAACACCATATATTTT
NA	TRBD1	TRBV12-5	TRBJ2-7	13	CASGGDRGYEQYF	TGTGCTAGTGGTGGGGACAGGGGGTACGAGCAGTACTTC
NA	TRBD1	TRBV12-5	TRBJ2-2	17	CASGSTLGTGRTGELFF	TGTGCTAGTGGTTCAACCCTTGGGACAGGGAGGACCGGGGAGCTGTTTTTT
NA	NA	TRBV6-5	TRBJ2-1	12	CASSRTNDEQFF	TGTGCCAGCAGTAGGACTAACGATGAGCAGTTCTTC
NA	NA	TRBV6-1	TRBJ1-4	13	CASSEVGREKLFF	TGTGCCAGCAGTGAAGTGGGGAGGGAAAAACTGTTTTTT
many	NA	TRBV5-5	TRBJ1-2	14	CASSPSGGDHGYTF	TGTGCCAGCAGCCCCTCGGGAGGGGATCATGGCTACACCTTC